This is a list of T cell receptor beta chains from one sample in a study of T-cell reconstitution after alpha-beta-depleted transplantation in children. From the PCR reads, TCRdb called clonotypes with MiXCR, one entry per CDR3 protein. Found here are 350,000 to 500,000 distinct CDR3 sequences, 43% of them singletons; the top ten hold 27%. Sequenced here: PBMCs, sampled before TCRalphabeta/CD19-depleted stem cell transplant. The receptors originated from a girl aged 2 to 9 with aplastic anemia, due to receive a stem cell transplant. The CDR3 runs from the conserved cysteine through the conserved F or W. Fields, in order: CDR3 protein, CDR3 DNA, J gene, clone size, V gene, D gene. A D gene is named only where the DNA matches it firmly. Only part of the rows carry a size: once, few, many, or a class if the clone is expanded.

CDR3: CSALRTSGRGNEQFF; DNA: TGCAGTGCTCTCCGGACTAGCGGGAGGGGCAATGAGCAGTTCTTC; J: TRBJ2-1; size: -; V: TRBV20-1; D: TRBD2
CDR3: CSATRTDQPQHF; DNA: TGCAGTGCTACGAGGACCGATCAGCCCCAGCATTTT; J: TRBJ1-5; size: -; V: TRBV20-1; D: -
CDR3: CSAEEGPNTDTQYF; DNA: TGCAGTGCTGAGGAGGGCCCAAACACAGATACGCAGTATTTT; J: TRBJ2-3; size: -; V: TRBV20-1; D: -
CDR3: CSARDWRGSFNEQFF; DNA: TGCAGTGCTAGAGATTGGAGGGGGTCTTTCAATGAGCAGTTCTTC; J: TRBJ2-1; size: -; V: TRBV20-1; D: -
CDR3: CSASGTGISYEQYF; DNA: TGCAGTGCTTCCGGGACGGGCATCTCCTACGAGCAGTACTTC; J: TRBJ2-7; size: many; V: TRBV20-1; D: -
CDR3: CASSLSWRDTQYF; DNA: TGTGCCAGCAGCTTATCGTGGCGAGATACGCAGTATTTT; J: TRBJ2-3; size: few; V: TRBV7-2; D: -
CDR3: CASSLIWGPYNEQFF; DNA: TGTGCCAGCAGTTTAATCTGGGGACCCTACAATGAGCAGTTCTTC; J: TRBJ2-1; size: few; V: TRBV28; D: -
CDR3: CASSDLTTLNRGSPLHF; DNA: TGTGCCAGCAGTGACCTCACTACCCTTAATCGTGGATCACCCCTCCACTTT; J: TRBJ1-6; size: -; V: TRBV12-3/TRBV12-4; D: -
CDR3: CASSFRRLAGYTDTQYF; DNA: TGTGCCAGCAGTTTCCGTAGACTAGCGGGATACACAGATACGCAGTATTTT; J: TRBJ2-3; size: -; V: TRBV27; D: TRBD2
CDR3: CASSEKTSGRFYEQYF; DNA: TGTGCCAGCAGTGAAAAAACTAGCGGGAGATTCTACGAGCAGTACTTC; J: TRBJ2-7; size: -; V: TRBV6-1; D: TRBD2
CDR3: CASGVAGGRGTQYF; DNA: TGTGCCAGCGGGGTGGCGGGAGGGAGGGGCACCCAGTACTTC; J: TRBJ2-5; size: few; V: TRBV6-1; D: TRBD2
CDR3: CASSLEGRVLENTEAFF; DNA: TGTGCCAGCAGCTTAGAAGGCAGGGTACTAGAGAACACTGAAGCTTTCTTT; J: TRBJ1-1; size: few; V: TRBV11-2; D: -
CDR3: CASRRTSGINTGELFF; DNA: TGCGCCAGCAGGCGGACTAGCGGGATAAACACCGGGGAGCTGTTTTTT; J: TRBJ2-2; size: -; V: TRBV5-1; D: TRBD2
CDR3: CSASGGAVTEAFF; DNA: TGCAGTGCTAGTGGGGGGGCCGTCACTGAAGCTTTCTTT; J: TRBJ1-1; size: -; V: TRBV20-1; D: -
CDR3: CASSFGTQYF; DNA: TGTGCCAGCAGTTTTGGTACGCAGTATTTT; J: TRBJ2-3; size: -; V: TRBV28; D: -
CDR3: CASSLNPSGMADTQYF; DNA: TGCGCCAGCAGCCTGAACCCTAGCGGGATGGCAGATACGCAGTATTTT; J: TRBJ2-3; size: -; V: TRBV5-1; D: TRBD2
CDR3: CASSFRQGFNGYTF; DNA: TGTGCCAGCAGCTTCCGACAGGGATTCAATGGCTACACCTTC; J: TRBJ1-2; size: -; V: TRBV7-2; D: TRBD1
CDR3: CASSLGQGFEQYF; DNA: TGTGCCAGCAGCTTAGGTCAGGGGTTCGAGCAGTACTTC; J: TRBJ2-7; size: few; V: TRBV7-2; D: -
CDR3: CASSRGTPQETQYF; DNA: TGCGCCAGCAGCCGCGGGACCCCGCAAGAGACCCAGTACTTC; J: TRBJ2-5; size: -; V: TRBV5-1; D: -
CDR3: CATSDLRGGGVQETQYF; DNA: TGTGCCACCAGTGACCTCAGGGGAGGCGGCGTTCAAGAGACCCAGTACTTC; J: TRBJ2-5; size: -; V: TRBV24-1; D: -
CDR3: CATSDRSTDTQYF; DNA: TGTGCCACCAGCGATCGGAGCACAGATACGCAGTATTTT; J: TRBJ2-3; size: -; V: TRBV15; D: -
CDR3: CASSLLGTGPKKLFF; DNA: TGTGCCAGCAGCCTCCTGGGGACAGGGCCAAAAAAACTGTTTTTT; J: TRBJ1-4; size: few; V: TRBV7-6; D: TRBD1
CDR3: CSARASSGKNIQYF; DNA: TGCAGTGCTAGAGCCTCTAGCGGAAAAAACATTCAGTACTTC; J: TRBJ2-4; size: -; V: TRBV20-1; D: TRBD2